The rows below give T cell receptor beta chains drawn from one sample of a study of cytotoxic CD8 clonotypes in ibrutinib-treated CLL. Profiling relied on immunoSEQ multiplex PCR, and the TCRdb table lists in-frame clones only, not all of them. Of about 22,000 clones listed, around 75% are singletons. Sample: PBMCs, taken before ibrutinib treatment. The receptors come from a human donor with chronic lymphocytic leukemia. Each CDR3 is given with its conserved first and last residue. Fields, in order: D gene, J gene, clone size, V gene, CDR3 DNA, CDR3 protein. D genes are given only for firm matches. Clone size appears in some rows only: once, few, many, or a class for an expanded clone.

D gene: NA
J gene: TRBJ1-1
clone size: few
V gene: TRBV29-1
CDR3 DNA: TGCAGCGTTGAATCGACAGGCCTTGAAGCTTTCTTT
CDR3 protein: CSVESTGLEAFF

D gene: TRBD1
J gene: TRBJ2-5
clone size: NA
V gene: TRBV28
CDR3 DNA: TGTGCCAGCAGTTTGGCCAGGGGGCCCAAACAAGAGACCCAGTACTTC
CDR3 protein: CASSLARGPKQETQYF

D gene: TRBD1
J gene: TRBJ1-2
clone size: NA
V gene: TRBV29-1
CDR3 DNA: TGCAGCGTTGAGGGGTCCGGGACAGGGGGCTATGGCTACACCTTC
CDR3 protein: CSVEGSGTGGYGYTF

D gene: NA
J gene: TRBJ2-2
clone size: NA
V gene: TRBV11-3
CDR3 DNA: TGTGCCAGCAGCTTAGCGGGGGTGAACACCGGGGAGCTGTTTTTT
CDR3 protein: CASSLAGVNTGELFF

D gene: NA
J gene: TRBJ2-1
clone size: NA
V gene: TRBV7-2
CDR3 DNA: TGTGCCAGCAGCTTAAGGTACAATGAGCAGTTCTTC
CDR3 protein: CASSLRYNEQFF

D gene: NA
J gene: TRBJ1-2
clone size: NA
V gene: TRBV9
CDR3 DNA: TGTGCCAGTACCGACGGGAAAGGAATCTATGGCTACACCTTC
CDR3 protein: CASTDGKGIYGYTF

D gene: NA
J gene: TRBJ1-4
clone size: NA
V gene: TRBV5-1
CDR3 DNA: TGCGCCAGCAGCTTGGTAGGGGTGGGTGAAAAACTGTTTTTT
CDR3 protein: CASSLVGVGEKLFF

D gene: TRBD2
J gene: TRBJ2-1
clone size: NA
V gene: TRBV7-2
CDR3 DNA: TGTGCCAGCAGTTCCGGGACTAGAGGTCCCCATGAGCAGTTCTTC
CDR3 protein: CASSSGTRGPHEQFF

D gene: NA
J gene: TRBJ2-1
clone size: NA
V gene: TRBV7-2
CDR3 DNA: TGTGCCAGCAGCTTGAGCCACGGGGGCTACAATGAGCAGTTCTTC
CDR3 protein: CASSLSHGGYNEQFF

D gene: TRBD2
J gene: TRBJ2-4
clone size: once
V gene: TRBV7-9
CDR3 DNA: TGTGCCAGCAGCTTATTACTAGCGGACCTACTAGCCAAAAACATTCAGTACTTC
CDR3 protein: CASSLLLADLLAKNIQYF

D gene: NA
J gene: TRBJ1-6
clone size: few
V gene: TRBV4-1
CDR3 DNA: TGCGCCAGCAGCCAAGGGCAGGGGAATAATTCACCCCTCCACTTT
CDR3 protein: CASSQGQGNNSPLHF

D gene: NA
J gene: TRBJ1-2
clone size: NA
V gene: TRBV5-5
CDR3 DNA: TGTGCCAGCAGCCCACTCCTGGTCGTGCGTGGCTACACCTTC
CDR3 protein: CASSPLLVVRGYTF

D gene: NA
J gene: TRBJ1-4
clone size: NA
V gene: TRBV4-3
CDR3 DNA: TGCGCCAGCAGCCAAGCGTCCGGGCTTAATGAAAAACTGTTTTTT
CDR3 protein: CASSQASGLNEKLFF

D gene: NA
J gene: TRBJ1-5
clone size: NA
V gene: TRBV9
CDR3 DNA: TGTGCCAGCAGCGTAGGGACGGGCAGGCACCAGCCCCAGCATTTT
CDR3 protein: CASSVGTGRHQPQHF

D gene: TRBD1
J gene: TRBJ2-2
clone size: NA
V gene: TRBV30
CDR3 DNA: TGTGCCCTAAGGACAGGACAAAGGGGCTTTACCGGGGAGCTGTTTTTT
CDR3 protein: CALRTGQRGFTGELFF

D gene: TRBD1
J gene: TRBJ2-7
clone size: NA
V gene: TRBV6-5
CDR3 DNA: TGTGCCAGTTCCAAAGGGGCGACAGGGGGCTACGAGCAGTACTTC
CDR3 protein: CASSKGATGGYEQYF

D gene: NA
J gene: TRBJ2-2
clone size: once
V gene: TRBV7-2
CDR3 DNA: TGTGCCAGCAGCTTAGTCAGGGGGGGCACCGGGGAGCTGTTTTTT
CDR3 protein: CASSLVRGGTGELFF

D gene: TRBD1
J gene: TRBJ2-7
clone size: NA
V gene: TRBV6-1
CDR3 DNA: TGTGCCAGCAGTGCTGGACAGGGGTTACAGTACGAGCAGTACTTC
CDR3 protein: CASSAGQGLQYEQYF

D gene: TRBD1
J gene: TRBJ1-4
clone size: NA
V gene: TRBV6-5
CDR3 DNA: TGTGCCAGCAGCTCGACCAGGGGGCAACAAAAACTGTTTTTT
CDR3 protein: CASSSTRGQQKLFF

D gene: TRBD1
J gene: TRBJ1-1
clone size: NA
V gene: TRBV29-1
CDR3 DNA: TGCAGCGTTGGACAGGGGGAAGCTTTCTTT
CDR3 protein: CSVGQGEAFF

D gene: TRBD2
J gene: TRBJ2-3
clone size: NA
V gene: TRBV5-1
CDR3 DNA: TGCGCCAGCAGCGGGGGACTAGCGGGAGGGCGTCGCGCAGATACGCAGTATTTT
CDR3 protein: CASSGGLAGGRRADTQYF

D gene: TRBD1
J gene: TRBJ2-7
clone size: once
V gene: TRBV7-2
CDR3 DNA: TGTGCCACCAGGGACAGTGGGACCTACGAGCAGTACTTC
CDR3 protein: CATRDSGTYEQYF

D gene: TRBD1
J gene: TRBJ2-1
clone size: medium-sized
V gene: TRBV25-1
CDR3 DNA: TGTGCCAGCAGGGGGGACAGGAGCGCCCATGAGCAGTTCTTC
CDR3 protein: CASRGDRSAHEQFF

D gene: NA
J gene: TRBJ2-3
clone size: NA
V gene: TRBV13
CDR3 DNA: TGTGCCAGCAGCTTAGCTTTCAGCCTCACAGATACGCAGTATTTT
CDR3 protein: CASSLAFSLTDTQYF

D gene: TRBD2
J gene: TRBJ2-5
clone size: NA
V gene: TRBV7-3
CDR3 DNA: TGTGCCAGCAGCTTAAGCGGGACTAGCGGAGGCGGGGAGACCCAGTACTTC
CDR3 protein: CASSLSGTSGGGETQYF

D gene: TRBD1
J gene: TRBJ2-7
clone size: once
V gene: TRBV7-2
CDR3 DNA: TGTGCCAGCAGCTCGCGGACAGGGTTCAACGAGCAGTACTTC
CDR3 protein: CASSSRTGFNEQYF